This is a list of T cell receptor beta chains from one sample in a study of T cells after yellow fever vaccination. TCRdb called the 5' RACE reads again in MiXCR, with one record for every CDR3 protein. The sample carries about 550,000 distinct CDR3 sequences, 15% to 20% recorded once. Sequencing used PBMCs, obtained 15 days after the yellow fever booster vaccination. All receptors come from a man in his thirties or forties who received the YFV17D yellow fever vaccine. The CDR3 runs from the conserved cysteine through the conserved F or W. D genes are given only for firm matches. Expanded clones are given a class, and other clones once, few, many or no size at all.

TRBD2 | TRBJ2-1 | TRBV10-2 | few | CASGAGGSNEQFF | TGCGCCAGCGGGGCGGGAGGAAGCAATGAGCAGTTCTTC
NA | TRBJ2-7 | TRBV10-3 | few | CASRDPPLGEQYF | TGTGCCTCCCGGGACCCCCCCCTGGGCGAGCAGTACTTC
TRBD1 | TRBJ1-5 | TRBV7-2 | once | CASSLLGDSGNQPQHF | TGTGCCAGCAGCTTATTGGGGGACAGTGGCAATCAGCCCCAGCATTTT
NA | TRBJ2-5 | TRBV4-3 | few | CASSQDPRGTQYF | TGCGCCAGCAGCCAAGACCCGAGGGGGACCCAGTACTTC
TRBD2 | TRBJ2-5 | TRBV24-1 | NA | CATGLAGAETQYF | TGTGCCACCGGACTAGCGGGAGCAGAGACCCAGTACTTC
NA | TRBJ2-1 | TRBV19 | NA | CASSIEPGTAFREQFF | TGTGCCAGTAGTATAGAACCCGGGACGGCTTTTAGGGAGCAGTTCTTC
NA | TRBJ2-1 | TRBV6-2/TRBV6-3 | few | CASTAHLRNEQFF | TGTGCCAGCACCGCCCATCTCAGAAACGAGCAGTTCTTC
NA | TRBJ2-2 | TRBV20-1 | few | CSARDFNTGELFF | TGCAGTGCAAGGGACTTTAACACCGGGGAGCTGTTTTTT
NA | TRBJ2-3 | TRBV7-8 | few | CASSLARGASSFTDTQYF | TGTGCCAGCAGCTTAGCCCGGGGGGCTAGCTCTTTCACAGATACGCAGTATTTT
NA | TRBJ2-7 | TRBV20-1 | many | CSAAEWGDPYEQYF | TGCAGTGCTGCTGAGTGGGGGGATCCCTACGAGCAGTACTTC
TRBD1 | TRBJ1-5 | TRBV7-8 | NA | CASSSGTGYGSNQPQHF | TGTGCCAGCAGCTCTGGGACAGGGTATGGGAGCAATCAGCCCCAGCATTTT
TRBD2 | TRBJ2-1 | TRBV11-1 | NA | CASSLGLAGVRHYSYNEQFF | TGTGCCAGCAGCTTGGGACTAGCGGGAGTCCGGCACTACTCCTACAATGAGCAGTTCTTC
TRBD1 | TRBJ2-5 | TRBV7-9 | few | CASSITTGKGETQYF | TGTGCCAGCAGCATAACGACAGGGAAGGGAGAGACCCAGTACTTC
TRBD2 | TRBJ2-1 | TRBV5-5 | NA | CASSVRLAGQSSYNEQFF | TGTGCCAGCAGCGTGAGACTAGCGGGCCAGAGCTCCTACAATGAGCAGTTCTTC
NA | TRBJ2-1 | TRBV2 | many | CASHLYNEQFF | TGTGCCAGTCACCTATACAATGAGCAGTTCTTC
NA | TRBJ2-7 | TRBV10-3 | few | CAITSPNLGSYEQYF | TGTGCCATCACCTCGCCCAACCTGGGCTCCTACGAGCAGTACTTC
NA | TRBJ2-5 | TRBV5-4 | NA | CASSLAGTVRGTQYF | TGTGCCAGCAGCTTGGCGGGGACGGTCCGGGGGACCCAGTACTTC
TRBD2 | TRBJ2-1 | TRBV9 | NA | CASSSSGTSGHYEQFF | TGTGCCAGCAGCTCATCCGGGACTAGCGGACACTACGAGCAGTTCTTC
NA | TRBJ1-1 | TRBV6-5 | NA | CASSYLGSSTEAFF | TGTGCCAGCAGTTACCTCGGCAGTAGCACTGAAGCTTTCTTT
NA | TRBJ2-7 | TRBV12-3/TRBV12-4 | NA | CASSLGGLSNEQYF | TGTGCCAGCAGTTTAGGGGGACTTAGCAACGAGCAGTACTTC
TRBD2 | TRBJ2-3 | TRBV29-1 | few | CSIYPTSGTARGTDTQYF | TGCAGCATCTATCCGACTAGCGGGACCGCTCGTGGCACAGATACGCAGTATTTT
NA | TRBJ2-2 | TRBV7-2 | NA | CASSQLTELFF | TGTGCCAGCAGCCAGCTAACGGAGCTGTTTTTT
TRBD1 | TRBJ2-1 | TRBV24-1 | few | CATSDPRQGSWFF | TGTGCCACCAGTGACCCTAGACAGGGGAGTTGGTTCTTC
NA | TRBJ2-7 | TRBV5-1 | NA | CASDLYEQYF | TGCGCCAGCGATCTCTACGAGCAGTACTTC
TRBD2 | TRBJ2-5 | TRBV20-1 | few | CSARLGLAIREGETQYF | TGCAGTGCTAGGTTGGGACTAGCGATCCGAGAGGGAGAGACCCAGTACTTC
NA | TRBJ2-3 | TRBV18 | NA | CASSPQRVLDTQYF | TGTGCCAGCTCACCACAGAGGGTCCTGGATACGCAGTATTTT
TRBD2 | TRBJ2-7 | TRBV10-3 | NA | CAISESRLAEVYEQYF | TGTGCCATCAGTGAGTCGCGGCTAGCGGAGGTCTACGAGCAGTACTTC
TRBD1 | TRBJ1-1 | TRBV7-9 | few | CASSTAGGMNTEAFF | TGTGCCAGCAGCACGGCAGGGGGCATGAACACTGAAGCTTTCTTT
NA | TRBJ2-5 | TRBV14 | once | CASSQEKVGQETQYF | TGTGCCAGCAGCCAAGAGAAAGTAGGGCAAGAGACCCAGTACTTC
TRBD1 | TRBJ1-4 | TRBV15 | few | CATSSAPGQLPNEKLFF | TGTGCCACCAGCAGTGCTCCGGGACAGTTGCCTAATGAAAAACTGTTTTTT
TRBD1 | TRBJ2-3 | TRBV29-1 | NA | CSVEGTGRTTDTQYF | TGCAGCGTTGAAGGGACAGGGAGAACGACAGATACGCAGTATTTT
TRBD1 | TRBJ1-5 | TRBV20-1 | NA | CSARGQAGQGNQPQHF | TGCAGTGCTAGAGGGCAGGCGGGACAGGGCAATCAGCCCCAGCATTTT
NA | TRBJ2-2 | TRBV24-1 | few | CATSDPGFTGELFF | TGTGCCACCAGTGATCCCGGGTTTACCGGGGAGCTGTTTTTT
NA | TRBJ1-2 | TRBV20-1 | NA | CSARASGYYGYTF | TGCAGTGCTAGGGCCAGTGGGTACTATGGCTACACCTTC
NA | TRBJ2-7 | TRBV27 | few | CASSTTGIKAYEQYF | TGTGCCAGCAGTACTACAGGGATTAAGGCCTACGAGCAGTACTTC
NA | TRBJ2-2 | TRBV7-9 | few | CASPYGLDTGELFF | TGTGCCAGCCCGTACGGGTTGGACACCGGGGAGCTGTTTTTT
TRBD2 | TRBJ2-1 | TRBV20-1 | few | CSARDLVVAGVEQFF | TGCAGTGCTAGAGATCTCGTGGTAGCGGGAGTCGAGCAGTTCTTC
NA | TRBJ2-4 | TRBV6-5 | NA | CASSYGSGSGGNIQYF | TGTGCCAGCAGTTACGGCAGCGGGTCCGGGGGAAACATTCAGTACTTC
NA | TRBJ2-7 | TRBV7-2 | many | CASSLGGAVYEQYF | TGTGCCAGCAGCTTGGGCGGAGCGGTCTACGAGCAGTACTTC
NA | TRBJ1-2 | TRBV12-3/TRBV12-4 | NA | CASSVRHAGYTF | TGTGCCAGCAGTGTAAGACACGCCGGCTACACCTTC
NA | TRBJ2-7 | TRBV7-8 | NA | CASSRRDVYEQYF | TGTGCCAGCAGCCGGCGGGACGTATACGAGCAGTACTTC
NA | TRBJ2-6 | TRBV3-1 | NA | CASSQDPSGANVLTF | TGTGCCAGCAGCCAAGATCCGTCTGGGGCCAACGTCCTGACTTTC
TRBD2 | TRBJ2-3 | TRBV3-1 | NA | CASSQGTSGRFGQYF | TGTGCCAGCAGCCAGGGGACTAGCGGGAGGTTCGGGCAGTATTTT
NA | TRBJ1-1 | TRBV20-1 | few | CSALLTGTEAFF | TGCAGTGCCTTACTGACAGGTACTGAAGCTTTCTTT
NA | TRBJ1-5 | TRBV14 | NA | CASSQGPEQPQHF | TGTGCCAGCAGCCAAGGCCCCGAGCAGCCCCAGCATTTT
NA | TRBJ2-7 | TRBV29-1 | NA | CSVESSGPITYEQYF | TGCAGCGTTGAGAGCTCCGGTCCAATAACCTACGAGCAGTACTTC
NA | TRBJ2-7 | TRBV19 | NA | CASSISVLTGYEQYF | TGTGCCAGTAGTATATCCGTCTTGACTGGCTACGAGCAGTACTTC
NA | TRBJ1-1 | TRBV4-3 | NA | CASSQDGLRAFF | TGCGCCAGCAGCCAAGACGGACTGAGAGCTTTCTTT
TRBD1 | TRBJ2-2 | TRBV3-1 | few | CASSPQGGTGELFF | TGTGCCAGCAGCCCACAGGGGGGCACCGGGGAGCTGTTTTTT
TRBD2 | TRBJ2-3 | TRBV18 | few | CASSQWTSGTGTDTQYF | TGTGCCAGCTCACAGTGGACTAGCGGGACGGGCACAGATACGCAGTATTTT
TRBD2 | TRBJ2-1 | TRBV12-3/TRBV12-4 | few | CASSPPVLAVHNEQFF | TGTGCCAGCAGTCCGCCTGTACTAGCGGTACACAATGAGCAGTTCTTC
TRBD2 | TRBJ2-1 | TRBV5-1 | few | CASSGGGMGEQFF | TGCGCCAGCAGCGGGGGGGGGATGGGTGAGCAGTTCTTC
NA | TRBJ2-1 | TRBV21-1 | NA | CANSKESGSGNNEQFF | TGTGCCAACAGCAAAGAAAGCGGGAGCGGCAACAATGAGCAGTTCTTC
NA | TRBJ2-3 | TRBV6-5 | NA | CASSYASDTDTQYF | TGTGCCAGCAGTTATGCTAGCGACACAGATACGCAGTATTTT
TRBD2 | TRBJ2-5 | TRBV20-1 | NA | CSAARVHPSGILDETQYF | TGCAGTGCTGCCAGAGTCCACCCTAGCGGGATCCTCGACGAGACCCAGTACTTC
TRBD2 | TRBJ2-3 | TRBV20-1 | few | CSATGSGEDSTDTQYF | TGCAGTGCTACGGGTAGCGGGGAAGATAGCACAGATACGCAGTATTTT
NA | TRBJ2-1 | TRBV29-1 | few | CSFSRGTNEQFF | TGCAGCTTTTCAAGGGGAACCAATGAGCAGTTCTTC
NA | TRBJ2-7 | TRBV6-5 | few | CASSLEYSSYEQYF | TGTGCCAGCAGTTTGGAGTATAGCTCCTACGAGCAGTACTTC
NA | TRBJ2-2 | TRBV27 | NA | CASSFRGPDSWGTGELFF | TGTGCCAGCAGTTTCCGGGGGCCGGATTCTTGGGGGACCGGGGAGCTGTTTTTT